Listed below are T cell receptor beta chains from one sample, sequenced in a study of HIV-infected patients and healthy controls. TCRdb re-analysed the 5' RACE reads in MiXCR, keeping a single row per CDR3 protein. The sample includes about 14,000 distinct CDR3 sequences, around 12% of them seen just once. The specimen comprised blood, sampled during antiretroviral therapy. These TCRs come from an adult with HIV infection. The donor label of this sample is uncertain. The CDR3 runs from the conserved cysteine through the conserved F or W. A D gene is named only where the DNA matches it firmly. The size of a clone is reported for some rows only, either as once, few or many, or as a class for expanded clones.

CDR3 length	clone size	V gene	J gene	D gene	CDR3 protein	CDR3 DNA
14	many	TRBV4-2	TRBJ2-5	NA	CASSQGGGKETQYF	TGTGCCAGCAGCCAAGGTGGTGGAAAAGAGACCCAGTACTTC
17	many	TRBV7-9	TRBJ2-3	TRBD2	CASSSPSGRAQTDTQYF	TGTGCCAGCAGCTCCCCTAGCGGGAGGGCCCAGACGGATACGCAGTATTTT
14	few	TRBV28	TRBJ2-7	NA	CASGRDPPSYGQYF	TGTGCCAGCGGCCGGGACCCCCCATCCTACGGGCAGTACTTC
15	medium-sized	TRBV7-9	TRBJ2-1	TRBD2	CASSPSSGGLDEQFF	TGTGCCAGCAGCCCATCTAGCGGGGGGCTGGATGAGCAGTTCTTC
13	many	TRBV3-1	TRBJ2-1	TRBD2	CAVAGGPYNEQFF	TGTGCAGTAGCGGGGGGGCCCTACAATGAGCAGTTCTTC
16	NA	TRBV6-6	TRBJ2-5	NA	CASSYSGPRRGETQYF	TGTGCCAGCAGTTACTCCGGCCCTAGACGGGGAGAGACCCAGTACTTC
15	many	TRBV3-1	TRBJ2-2	NA	CASSQKVGGTGELFF	TGTGCCAGCAGCCAGAAAGTCGGGGGAACCGGGGAGCTGTTTTTT
16	many	TRBV27	TRBJ1-5	NA	CASSEYGVEGNQPQHF	TGTGCCAGCAGTGAATACGGGGTTGAGGGCAATCAGCCCCAGCATTTT
14	few	TRBV6-5	TRBJ2-5	NA	CASSYPGLPEAQYF	TGTGCCAGCAGTTATCCGGGACTCCCAGAGGCCCAGTACTTC
17	many	TRBV6-2/TRBV6-3	TRBJ2-7	TRBD2	CASSYGPSGLRSYEQYF	TGTGCCAGCAGTTACGGGCCTAGCGGGTTACGCTCCTACGAGCAGTACTTC
16	few	TRBV6-6	TRBJ2-3	TRBD1	CASSRSRDRGGDTQYF	TGTGCCAGCAGCAGGTCGCGGGACAGGGGTGGAGATACGCAGTATTTT
15	many	TRBV20-1	TRBJ2-1	TRBD1	CSARTPGQGAGEQFF	TGCAGTGCTAGAACGCCGGGACAGGGGGCCGGTGAGCAGTTCTTC
14	many	TRBV2	TRBJ2-7	TRBD2	CASNPGLAGDEQYF	TGTGCCAGCAATCCAGGACTAGCGGGAGACGAGCAGTACTTC
13	NA	TRBV10-3	TRBJ2-3	NA	CAISESRVDTQYF	TGTGCCATCAGTGAGTCCAGGGTGGATACGCAGTATTTT
15	once	TRBV7-9	TRBJ2-7	TRBD1	CASSPDRGGGYEQYF	TGTGCCAGCAGCCCAGACAGGGGAGGCGGCTACGAGCAGTACTTC